This T cell receptor (beta chain) was recovered during a study of blood T cell repertoires in COVID-19. Study overall: Collection of acute and convalescent COVID-19 samples took place in the United States, Italy and Spain. Sample material is recorded as cDNA or gDNA derived from T cells, B-cell-depleted T cells, or PBMCs.

The authors' processing: Researchers report that nucleated cell counts were estimated from reference gene primer amplification. Some clones are missing from TCRdb's copy, which holds only in-frame ones; the method was immunoSEQ multiplex PCR. V and J calls plus clone size are reproduced from that table; the DNA served to infer D and trimming. The sample carries some 45,000 clones, almost 95% recorded once. Germline V gives CDR1 MNHEY, CDR2 SMNVEV (reference sequence). The length of the CDR3 is 15 residues. V shed 3 bases, J shed 5 bases, and the junction held 5 bases outside the gene matches. The genes are TRBV27 and TRBJ2-2, with 8 bases that match TRBD2. Material: peripheral blood. The clonotype originates from a man aged 45-60 years with active COVID-19. The CDR3 nucleotides read TGTGCCAGCAGTTTTACTAGCGGAGGAACCGGGGAGCTGTTTTTT. This gives the protein CASSFTSGGTGELFF.